This entry lists 5 T cell receptor beta chains sequenced from one sample in a study of blood T cells in healthy people across ages. The second PCR ran 7 to 11 cycles with a sample-barcoded 5' primer and J-beta primers. MiXCR was run by TCRdb on the 5' RACE reads, yielding one entry per CDR3 protein. The sample comprises 700,000 to 850,000 distinct CDR3 sequences, 30% to 45% of which are singletons, and roughly 13% rests with the top ten. The sequenced sample consisted of blood. These receptor sequences come from a man younger than 35 in good health.

With respect to this clonotype: At one of its ends the junction is not consistent with the germline gene, which may arise from a read error. The CDR3: CSVEYSGQATETQYF. The DNA for the CDR3 is TGCAGCGTTGAATATTCGGGACAGGCCACAGAGACGCAGTATTTT. The rearrangement uses TRBV29-1 and TRBJ2-3, with TRBD1 matching 8 bases. The germline gives CDR1 SQVTM, CDR2 ANQGSEA. The CDR3 length is 15 residues.

V and J are TRBV20-1 and TRBJ1-2, with a possible D match to TRBD1 (5 bases). Per germline, CDR1 DFQATT and CDR2 SNEGSKA (reference sequence). Trimming pared 5 bases from V and 2 bases from J, leaving 18 bases between. The CDR3 is 15 residues long. The CDR3 nucleotides read TGCAGTGCTTCGTCATTCCGACAGATAAACTATGGCTACACCTTC. Its translation: CSASSFRQINYGYTF.

Only a few counts were recorded for this clonotype. V and J are TRBV20-1 and TRBJ2-5; D gene ambiguous. The V end lost 3 bases, the J end lost 1 base, and 9 bases lay between the germline ends. Looked up from germline, CDR1 is DFQATT and CDR2 is SNEGSKA (reference sequence). CDR3 length equals 13 residues. The CDR3 reads CSASEAGQETQYF. The CDR3 region has the DNA TGCAGTGCTAGTGAAGCCGGCCAAGAGACCCAGTACTTC.

The chain carries TRBV9 and TRBJ2-5; 9 nucleotides match TRBD2. Trimming cost V 2 bases and J 11 bases; bases outside gene matches: 10. Germline V gene data show CDR1 as SGDLS and CDR2 as YYNGEE. The CDR3 is 14 amino acids. The CDR3 spells CASSVGGGANEQYF. The CDR3 nucleotides are TGTGCCAGCAGCGTCGGCGGGGGGGCCAATGAGCAGTACTTC.

The chain uses TRBV20-1 and TRBJ2-5; 9 bases align to TRBD2. The CDR3 runs to 15 residues. The germline gives CDR1 DFQATT, CDR2 SNEGSKA (reference sequence). Unmatched junction bases numbered 6, after V lost 0 bases and J lost 4 bases. The CDR3 loop is CSARDLRTSAETQYF. The CDR3 DNA reads TGCAGTGCTAGAGATCTGAGGACTAGCGCAGAGACCCAGTACTTC.